This entry describes one T cell receptor (beta chain). Its target is unknown. Relative to the germline gene, one junction end is altered; a read error may explain this. The data derive from a study of Graves' ophthalmopathy and Graves' hyperthyroidism. Study results and caveats: A classifier, a 13-signature model, separated ophthalmopathy from stable hyperthyroidism with about 88% sensitivity and around 83% specificity.

The PBMCs had their origin in 8.5 to 10 ml of fresh peripheral blood. The CDR3 is 16 residues long. Germline V gene data show CDR1 as SGHAT and CDR2 as FQDESV (reference sequence). Amplified TCR beta CDR3 regions were obtained using RNA transcripts as template. The workflow started with a first-round RT-PCR run with HTBI primers and then moved on to a second-round multiplex PCR. Each CDR3 protein gets one entry after TCRdb re-called the multiplex PCR reads with MiXCR. The sample has almost 750,000 distinct CDR3 sequences; roughly two fifths are singletons. The TCR sequence derives from an adult man with Graves' ophthalmopathy. The material sequenced was peripheral blood. The J gene is TRBJ2-2, the V gene TRBV11-1, with TRBD2 as a possible D gene (5 bases). The CDR3 coding sequence is TGTGCCAGCTCACCGCGAGCAGACGCCAACACCGGGGAGCTGATTTTT. Translation: CASSPRADANTGELIF.